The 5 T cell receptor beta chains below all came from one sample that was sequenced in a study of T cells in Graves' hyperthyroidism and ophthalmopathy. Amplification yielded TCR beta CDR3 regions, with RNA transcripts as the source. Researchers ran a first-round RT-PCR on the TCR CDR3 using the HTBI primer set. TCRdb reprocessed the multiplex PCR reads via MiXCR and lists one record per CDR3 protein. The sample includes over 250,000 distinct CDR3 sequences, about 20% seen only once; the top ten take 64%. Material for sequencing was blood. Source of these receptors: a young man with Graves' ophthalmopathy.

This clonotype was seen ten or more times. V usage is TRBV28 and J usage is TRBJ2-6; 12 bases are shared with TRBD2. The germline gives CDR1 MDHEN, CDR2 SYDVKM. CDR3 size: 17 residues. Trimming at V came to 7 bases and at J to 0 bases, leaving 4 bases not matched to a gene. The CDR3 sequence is CASNRLAGASGANVLTF. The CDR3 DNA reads TGTGCCAGCAACCGACTAGCGGGGGCCTCTGGGGCCAACGTCCTGACTTTC.

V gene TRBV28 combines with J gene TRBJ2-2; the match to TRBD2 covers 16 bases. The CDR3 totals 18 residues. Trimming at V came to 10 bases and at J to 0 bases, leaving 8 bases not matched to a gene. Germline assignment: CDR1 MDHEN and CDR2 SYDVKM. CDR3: CATLRGLAGGANTGELFF. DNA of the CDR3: TGTGCCACCTTACGGGGACTAGCGGGAGGGGCGAACACCGGGGAGCTGTTTTTT.

CDR3 sequence (DNA): TGTGCCAGCAGCTTAGACCTCGGGACAGACCCTAATCAGCCCCAGCATTTT. This translates into CASSLDLGTDPNQPQHF. This chain links TRBV7-2 with TRBJ1-5, with 7 positions matching TRBD1. The CDR3 is 17 residues long. V was clipped by 1 base and J by 4 bases; unmatched bases: 10. In germline, CDR1 is SGHTA, CDR2 FQGNSA.

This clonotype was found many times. The CDR3 DNA follows: TGCGCCAGCAGGCGGCAGGGGCAAGTGAGAACTGAAGCTTTCTTT. The encoded protein is CASRRQGQVRTEAFF. The rearrangement links TRBV5-1 to TRBJ1-1; possibly TRBD1 for D (6 bases). The V gene lost 5 bases and the J gene lost 5 bases, with 19 bases spanning the gap. Germline CDR1 and CDR2: SGHRS and YFSETQ. CDR3 length: 15 residues.

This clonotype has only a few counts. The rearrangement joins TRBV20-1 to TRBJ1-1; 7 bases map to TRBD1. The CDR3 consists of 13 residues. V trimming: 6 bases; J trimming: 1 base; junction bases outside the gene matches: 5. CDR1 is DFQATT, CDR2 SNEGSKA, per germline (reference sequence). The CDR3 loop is CSAQDRWNTEAFF. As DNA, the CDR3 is TGCAGTGCCCAGGACAGGTGGAACACTGAAGCTTTCTTT.